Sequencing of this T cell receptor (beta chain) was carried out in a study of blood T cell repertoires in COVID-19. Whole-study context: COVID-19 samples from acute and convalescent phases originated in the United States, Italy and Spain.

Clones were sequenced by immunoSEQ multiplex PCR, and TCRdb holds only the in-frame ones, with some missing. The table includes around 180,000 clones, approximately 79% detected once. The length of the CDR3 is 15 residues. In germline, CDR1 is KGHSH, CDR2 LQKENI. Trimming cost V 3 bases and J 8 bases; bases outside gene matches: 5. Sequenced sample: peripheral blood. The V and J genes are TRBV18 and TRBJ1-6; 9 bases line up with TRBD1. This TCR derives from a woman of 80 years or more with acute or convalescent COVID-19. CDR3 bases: TGTGCCAGCTCACCCGGGACAGGGTTGGATTCACCCCTCCACTTT. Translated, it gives CASSPGTGLDSPLHF.